Listed below are T cell receptor beta chains from one sample, sequenced in a study of CD4 T cell repertoires in COVID-19. TCRdb's table, derived via immunoSEQ multiplex PCR, lists solely in-frame clones and lacks some. The sample records 20,000 or so clones, over 90% being singletons. This material consisted of circulating follicular helper CD4+ T cells (cTfh) from blood, taken before the COVID-19 pandemic. The receptor source for this set is a human donor who had COVID-19. Each CDR3 is given with its conserved first and last residue. A D gene is named only where the DNA matches it firmly. The size field is filled for only some rows; it gives once, few, many or a size class.

>TRBD1|TRBV28|TRBJ2-5|-
CATEVQGTGRETQYF
TGTGCCACCGAAGTACAGGGGACAGGGCGAGAGACCCAGTACTTC
>-|TRBV11-2|TRBJ2-6|-
CASSLLPSTSGANVLTF
TGTGCCAGCAGCTTGCTCCCCTCGACCTCTGGGGCTAACGTCCTGACTTTC
>TRBD2|TRBV9|TRBJ2-5|few
CASSVTGGVEETQYF
TGTGCCAGCAGCGTAACGGGGGGGGTTGAAGAGACCCAGTACTTC
>-|TRBV28|TRBJ1-1|-
CASSGYGGRTEAFF
TGTGCCAGCAGCGGTTACGGGGGGAGGACTGAAGCTTTCTTT
>TRBD1|TRBV28|TRBJ1-5|-
CASSLLPRQGGNQPQHF
TGTGCCAGCAGTTTACTCCCCAGACAGGGGGGCAATCAGCCCCAGCATTTT
>-|TRBV29-1|TRBJ1-2|-
CSVEWRGYTF
TGCAGCGTTGAATGGCGGGGCTACACCTTC
>-|TRBV28|TRBJ2-7|-
CASSLSIGSLGEQYF
TGTGCCAGCAGTTTAAGTATCGGGAGCCTCGGGGAGCAGTACTTC
>-|TRBV5-8|TRBJ2-1|few
CASSFGASSYNEQFF
TGTGCCAGCAGCTTTGGGGCGAGCTCCTACAATGAGCAGTTCTTC
>TRBD2|TRBV9|TRBJ2-1|-
CASSAASGGTYNEQFF
TGTGCCAGCAGCGCAGCTAGCGGGGGGACCTACAATGAGCAGTTCTTC
>-|TRBV6-5|TRBJ2-3|few
CASSSPGTDTQYF
TGTGCCAGCAGTTCCCCGGGGACAGATACGCAGTATTTT
>TRBD1|TRBV30|TRBJ1-3|-
CAWSVRQGAGNTIYF
TGTGCCTGGAGTGTACGTCAGGGGGCTGGAAACACCATATATTTT
>-|TRBV13|TRBJ1-3|-
CASSLVAGTGNTIYF
TGTGCCAGCAGCTTAGTCGCCGGGACTGGAAACACCATATATTTT
>TRBD2|TRBV30|TRBJ2-5|-
CAWSAGFGGSTPYF
TGTGCCTGGAGTGCCGGCTTCGGGGGGTCAACGCCGTACTTC
>TRBD1|TRBV30|TRBJ1-5|-
CASTFGRGISNQPQHF
TGTGCCTCGACTTTCGGCAGGGGGATCAGCAATCAGCCCCAGCATTTT
>TRBD2|TRBV9|TRBJ2-1|-
CASSVGTSGYNEQFF
TGTGCCAGCAGCGTAGGGACTAGCGGTTACAATGAGCAGTTCTTC
>TRBD1|TRBV30|TRBJ1-2|-
CAWSLTTGYGYTF
TGTGCCTGGAGTCTAACGACAGGGTATGGCTACACCTTC
>-|TRBV5-1|TRBJ1-2|-
CASSLEGLDGYTF
TGCGCCAGCAGCTTGGAGGGGTTAGACGGCTACACCTTC
>-|TRBV10-3|TRBJ1-5|-
CAISAQINQPQHF
TGTGCCATCAGTGCACAGATTAATCAGCCCCAGCATTTT
>TRBD1|TRBV18|TRBJ1-3|-
CASSPGQGARGPSGNTIYF
TGTGCCAGCTCACCGGGACAGGGGGCGCGGGGACCCTCTGGAAACACCATATATTTT
>TRBD1|TRBV9|TRBJ2-5|-
CASSEGTVETQYF
TGTGCCAGCAGTGAAGGGACAGTAGAGACCCAGTACTTC
>TRBD1|TRBV7-3|TRBJ1-2|-
CASSGGTGYGYTF
TGTGCCAGCAGCGGGGGGACAGGGTATGGCTACACCTTC
>TRBD2|TRBV5-8|TRBJ2-5|once
CASSLPGLGLETQYF
TGTGCCAGCAGCTTACCGGGACTAGGCTTGGAGACCCAGTACTTC
>-|TRBV5-4|TRBJ2-2|-
CASQLDRNTGELFF
TGTGCCAGCCAACTGGACAGAAACACCGGGGAGCTGTTTTTT
>-|TRBV5-1|TRBJ2-1|-
CASSLVAVPGSYNEQFF
TGCGCCAGCAGCTTGGTGGCGGTCCCTGGCTCCTACAATGAGCAGTTCTTC
>TRBD1|TRBV9|TRBJ1-6|-
CASSATLRGLDSPLHF
TGTGCCAGCAGCGCCACGCTGAGGGGGCTCGATTCACCCCTCCACTTT
>-|TRBV7-9|TRBJ2-2|-
CASSLAFSLNTGELFF
TGTGCCAGCAGCTTAGCCTTTAGCCTAAACACCGGGGAGCTGTTTTTT
>TRBD1|TRBV5-1|TRBJ2-7|-
CASSSTGGEHEQYF
TGCGCCAGCAGCTCCACAGGGGGCGAACACGAGCAGTACTTC
>TRBD1|TRBV19|TRBJ2-2|-
CASSREPGQGGVPGELFF
TGTGCCAGTAGTAGAGAGCCGGGACAGGGCGGGGTCCCCGGGGAGCTGTTTTTT
>-|TRBV5-6|TRBJ2-2|-
CASSFFGGDTGELFF
TGTGCCAGCAGCTTCTTTGGGGGCGACACCGGGGAGCTGTTTTTT
>-|TRBV19|TRBJ1-4|-
CATGGPPSEKLFF
TGTGCCACGGGGGGACCGCCGAGTGAAAAACTGTTTTTT
>-|TRBV28|TRBJ2-1|-
CASSLEGAGEQFF
TGTGCCAGCAGTTTGGAGGGGGCGGGGGAGCAGTTCTTC
>-|TRBV28|TRBJ2-7|-
CASSSPQDSSYEQYF
TGTGCCAGCAGTTCCCCCCAGGACAGTAGCTACGAGCAGTACTTC
>TRBD1|TRBV6-4|TRBJ2-3|-
CASSAQGALTDTQYF
TGTGCCAGCAGTGCACAGGGGGCGCTGACAGATACGCAGTATTTT
>-|TRBV5-1|TRBJ2-7|-
CATRGSGAYEQYF
TGCGCCACCCGGGGATCCGGAGCATACGAGCAGTACTTC
>-|TRBV27|TRBJ2-5|-
CASSLSGVETQYF
TGTGCCAGCAGTTTATCCGGAGTAGAGACCCAGTACTTC
>-|TRBV14|TRBJ2-1|-
CASSQDPPSAGASYNEQFF
TGTGCCAGCAGCCAAGATCCACCATCGGCGGGGGCGTCCTACAATGAGCAGTTCTTC
>TRBD1|TRBV11-2|TRBJ1-1|once
CASSLATGGTEAFF
TGTGCCAGCAGCTTAGCTACAGGGGGCACTGAAGCTTTCTTT
>-|TRBV21-1|TRBJ2-7|-
CASSTLDRPPRYEQYF
TGTGCCAGCAGCACCCTAGACCGTCCGCCCCGCTACGAGCAGTACTTC
>-|TRBV27|TRBJ1-2|-
CASSPRGRSGYTF
TGTGCCAGCAGTCCCCGGGGAAGGTCGGGCTACACCTTC
>-|TRBV18|TRBJ1-1|-
CASSYTGPNTEAFF
TGTGCCAGCTCGTACACAGGTCCGAACACTGAAGCTTTCTTT
>TRBD1|TRBV28|TRBJ1-2|-
CASSLLFVPGQGARGYGYTF
TGTGCCAGCAGCCTCCTTTTCGTACCGGGACAGGGGGCGCGGGGCTATGGCTACACCTTC
>TRBD1|TRBV5-6|TRBJ2-7|few
CASSRRDRSSYEQYF
TGTGCCAGCAGTCGCCGGGACAGATCCTCCTACGAGCAGTACTTC
>TRBD1|TRBV9|TRBJ1-3|once
CASNRGDGNTIYF
TGTGCCAGCAACAGGGGAGACGGAAACACCATATATTTT
>-|TRBV4-2|TRBJ1-1|-
CASSPQAGTEAFF
TGTGCCAGCAGCCCTCAGGCGGGGACTGAAGCTTTCTTT
>TRBD2|TRBV6-5|TRBJ2-1|-
CASSYSSGGAYNEQFF
TGTGCCAGCAGTTACTCTAGCGGGGGGGCGTACAATGAGCAGTTCTTC